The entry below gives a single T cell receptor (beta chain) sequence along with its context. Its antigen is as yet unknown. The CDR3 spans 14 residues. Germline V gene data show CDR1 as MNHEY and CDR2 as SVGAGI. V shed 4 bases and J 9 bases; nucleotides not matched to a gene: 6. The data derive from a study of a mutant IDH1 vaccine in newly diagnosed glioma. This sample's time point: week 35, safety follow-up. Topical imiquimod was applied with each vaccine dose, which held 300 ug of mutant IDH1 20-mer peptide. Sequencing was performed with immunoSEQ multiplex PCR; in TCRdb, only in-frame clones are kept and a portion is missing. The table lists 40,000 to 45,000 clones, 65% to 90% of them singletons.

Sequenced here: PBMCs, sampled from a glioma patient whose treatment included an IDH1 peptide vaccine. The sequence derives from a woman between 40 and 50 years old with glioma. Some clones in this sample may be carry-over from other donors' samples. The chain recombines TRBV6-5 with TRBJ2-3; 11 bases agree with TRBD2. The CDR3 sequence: CASSSASGRRTQYF. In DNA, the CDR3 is TGTGCCAGCAGTTCCGCTAGCGGGAGGAGAACGCAGTATTTT.